These 22 T cell receptor beta chains share one sample of origin, sequenced in a study of T cells expressing NK-cell markers. With the 5' RACE reads reprocessed, TCRdb shows one record per CDR3 protein and no DNA. The repertoire table contains 300,000 to 500,000 distinct CDR3 sequences. The sequencing sample was made of blood T cells: a sorted CD56 or NKG2C T cell subset, CD4+ or CD8+ T cells, or bulk PBMC T cells (not recorded which). These TCRs come from a woman between 50 and 59 years old in good health.

The chain couples TRBV20-1 to TRBJ2-3; the TRBD2 assignment by TCRdb is unverifiable without DNA. There are 13 residues in the CDR3. The germline V gene encodes CDR1 DFQATT and CDR2 SNEGSKA (reference sequence). CDR3 in amino acids: CSAALLSTDTQYF.

The J gene is TRBJ2-3, the V gene TRBV20-1; absent DNA, TCRdb's TRBD1 call cannot be checked. The CDR3 length is 14 residues. Germline V gives CDR1 DFQATT, CDR2 SNEGSKA (reference sequence). The CDR3 reads CSARERGPGDTQYF.

The chain combines TRBV12-3 or TRBV12-4 with TRBJ2-1. The CDR3 totals 13 residues. CDR3 loop: CASSSARVGEQFF.

The rearrangement uses TRBV7-8 and TRBJ1-4. This CDR3 region has 19 residues. Germline loops: CDR1 SGHVS, CDR2 FQNEAQ. The chain's CDR3 is CASSPVPPPEDFANEKLFF.

This sequence joins TRBV24-1 and TRBJ2-3. There are 15 residues in the CDR3. Germline V gives CDR1 KGHDR, CDR2 SFDVKD. This CDR3 reads CATSDRLLNSHTQYF.

The V and J genes are TRBV11-3 and TRBJ2-7; the D gene TCRdb calls, TRBD2, cannot be checked with no DNA. Germline CDR1 reads SGHNT; CDR2 reads YENEEA. The CDR3 length is 12 residues. CDR3 in amino acids: CASSLKGTTQYF.

The chain uses TRBV3-1 and TRBJ2-2; TCRdb's D gene call, TRBD1, goes unchecked for lack of DNA. The germline gives CDR1 LGHDT, CDR2 YNNKEL (reference sequence). The CDR3 is 15 amino acids. The CDR3 here is CASSQARGATGELFF.

The chain employs TRBV29-1 and TRBJ1-1. This CDR3 has 15 amino acids. Looked up from germline, CDR1 is SQVTM and CDR2 is ANQGSEA. CDR3 loop: CSVEDITSANTEAFF.

The V and J genes are TRBV5-1 and TRBJ2-2; TCRdb indicates TRBD2, and absent DNA this call remains unverified. This CDR3 region has 18 residues. Per the germline V gene, CDR1 is SGHRS and CDR2 is YFSETQ. Here the CDR3 reads CASSFGTSGRRGTGELFF.

The rearrangement uses TRBV6-5 and TRBJ2-3; TCRdb designates TRBD2, a call that cannot be tested without DNA. Germline V gene sequence: CDR1 MNHEY, CDR2 SVGAGI. This CDR3 comprises 19 residues. CDR3 protein: CASSTFGLAGGPSTDTQYF.

The rearrangement uses TRBV20-1 and TRBJ2-1; the D call from TCRdb, TRBD1, cannot be confirmed without DNA. The length of the CDR3 is 12 residues. CDR1 is DFQATT and CDR2 is SNEGSKA in the germline V gene (reference sequence). CDR3 residues: CSARRRGGEQFF.

V gene TRBV18 combines with J gene TRBJ2-2; absent DNA, TCRdb's TRBD1 call cannot be checked. Per germline, CDR1 KGHSH and CDR2 LQKENI. This CDR3 region has 14 residues. This CDR3 is CASSPRTEAGELFF.

V is TRBV20-1 and J is TRBJ2-7; TCRdb gives TRBD1 as the D gene, but with no DNA this cannot be confirmed. The CDR3 is made up of 11 amino acids. From germline, CDR1 is DFQATT and CDR2 SNEGSKA (reference sequence). Here the CDR3 reads CSPGQHYEQYF.

J is TRBJ2-4 and V is TRBV6-2 or TRBV6-3; TCRdb's assignment of TRBD2 cannot be checked, as there is no DNA. In germline, CDR1 is MNHEY, CDR2 SVGEGT. This CDR3 contains 17 residues. This chain's CDR3 is CASRRRLAGVGKNIQYF.

The J gene is TRBJ2-1, the V gene TRBV5-1; the TRBD2 assignment by TCRdb is unverifiable without DNA. CDR3 length: 20 amino acids. CDR1 and CDR2 from the germline V gene are SGHRS and YFSETQ. CDR3 region: CASSLALPSSAGVGGNEQFF.

This chain links TRBV27 with TRBJ2-1; TCRdb's assignment of TRBD2 cannot be checked, as there is no DNA. The CDR3 runs to 12 residues. Germline-derived CDR1 and CDR2 are MNHEY and SMNVEV (reference sequence). This CDR3 is CAASRGHNEQFF.

The chain couples TRBV20-1 to TRBJ2-7; the D gene TCRdb calls, TRBD1, cannot be checked with no DNA. The CDR3 spans 16 residues. The germline CDR1 and CDR2 sequences are DFQATT and SNEGSKA (reference sequence). CDR3 region: CSATRPAGGAGYEQYF.

This chain uses TRBV19 with TRBJ1-2. Germline CDR1 reads LNHDA; CDR2 reads SQIVND (reference sequence). This CDR3 is built from 13 residues. CDR3 residues: CASSIYRDYGYTF.

The rearrangement joins TRBV7-2 to TRBJ1-1; absent DNA, TCRdb's TRBD1 call cannot be checked. Germline V gene lookup returns CDR1 SGHTA and CDR2 FQGNSA. The CDR3 sequence is 17 residues long. The CDR3 loop reads CASNGRRGGWLDTEAFF.

This chain links TRBV7-2 with TRBJ1-1. The CDR3 is 11 residues long. Germline V lookup: CDR1 SGHTA, CDR2 FQGNSA. Here the CDR3 reads CASSELTEAFF. Variable domain in full (rest from reference TRBV7-2 and TRBJ1-1): GAGVSQSPSNKVTEKGKDVELRCDPISGHTALYWYRQSLGQGLEFLIYFQGNSAPDKSGLPSDRFSAERTGGSVSTLTIQRTQQEDSAVYLCASSELTEAFFGQGTRLTVV.

The chain joins TRBV7-6 to TRBJ2-3; there is no DNA to check the TCRdb D call of TRBD1. The CDR3 sequence is 14 residues long. CDR1 is SGHVS and CDR2 is FNYEAQ in the germline V gene. CDR3 protein: CASRKQDSTDTQYF.

The rearrangement joins TRBV5-1 to TRBJ2-5. Germline values: CDR1 SGHRS, CDR2 YFSETQ. The CDR3 totals 13 residues. CDR3 in amino acids: CASRTRTQETQYF. Full variable domain (outside the CDR3, taken from reference TRBV5-1 and TRBJ2-5): KAGVTQTPRYLIKTRGQQVTLSCSPISGHRSVSWYQQTPGQGLQFLFEYFSETQRNKGNFPGRFSGRQFSNSRSEMNVSTLELGDSALYLCASRTRTQETQYFGPGTRLLVL.